Listed below are T cell receptor beta chains from one sample, sequenced in a study of blood T cell repertoires in COVID-19. TCRdb keeps only in-frame clones here, not all; method: immunoSEQ multiplex PCR. Of tens of thousands of clones listed, around 86% are singletons. Material for sequencing was peripheral blood. The receptors derive from an elderly woman with active or convalescent COVID-19. Both conserved end residues are part of each CDR3. Each record gives: D gene, J gene, clone size, CDR3 length, V gene, CDR3 protein, CDR3 DNA. D genes are given only for firm matches. Some rows mark clone size as missing; the rest say once, few, many or name a class of expanded clone.

d_gene: TRBD1; j_gene: TRBJ2-7; abundance: .; len: 14; v_gene: TRBV7-9; CDR3aa: CASSSPTGRHEQYF; CDR3nt: TGTGCCAGCAGCTCACCGACAGGGCGGCACGAGCAGTACTTC
d_gene: TRBD1; j_gene: TRBJ2-1; abundance: .; len: 15; v_gene: TRBV24-1; CDR3aa: CATFIQDRGRSEQFF; CDR3nt: TGTGCCACCTTTATCCAGGACAGGGGAAGGAGTGAGCAGTTCTTC
d_gene: TRBD1; j_gene: TRBJ2-7; abundance: .; len: 13; v_gene: TRBV2; CDR3aa: CASSKDRAYEQYF; CDR3nt: TGTGCCAGCAGTAAGGACAGGGCCTACGAGCAGTACTTC
d_gene: .; j_gene: TRBJ2-6; abundance: .; len: 15; v_gene: TRBV3-1/TRBV3-2; CDR3aa: CASSLQGSGANVLTF; CDR3nt: TGTGCCAGCAGCCTACAGGGATCTGGGGCCAACGTCCTGACTTTC
d_gene: TRBD1; j_gene: TRBJ2-7; abundance: .; len: 15; v_gene: TRBV6-5; CDR3aa: CASILNRDRGHEQYF; CDR3nt: TGTGCCAGCATTTTAAACCGGGACAGGGGACACGAGCAGTACTTC
d_gene: .; j_gene: TRBJ2-5; abundance: .; len: 16; v_gene: TRBV21-1; CDR3aa: CASSKVGGQGKETQYF; CDR3nt: TGTGCCAGCAGCAAAGTTGGGGGACAGGGAAAAGAGACCCAGTACTTC
d_gene: .; j_gene: TRBJ2-7; abundance: few; len: 11; v_gene: TRBV5-1; CDR3aa: CANGQSYEQYF; CDR3nt: TGCGCCAACGGACAGTCCTACGAGCAGTACTTC
d_gene: TRBD2; j_gene: TRBJ2-1; abundance: .; len: 14; v_gene: TRBV29-1; CDR3aa: CSVEGLAGGREQFF; CDR3nt: TGCAGCGTTGAGGGACTAGCGGGAGGTCGGGAGCAGTTCTTC
d_gene: TRBD2; j_gene: TRBJ2-4; abundance: .; len: 18; v_gene: TRBV28; CDR3aa: CASSPPQGGRVHKNIQYF; CDR3nt: TGTGCCAGCAGTCCGCCTCAGGGCGGGAGGGTCCACAAAAACATTCAGTACTTC
d_gene: TRBD1; j_gene: TRBJ1-5; abundance: .; len: 15; v_gene: TRBV5-1; CDR3aa: CASSPGDRGHQPQHF; CDR3nt: TGCGCCAGCAGCCCAGGGGACAGGGGGCATCAGCCCCAGCATTTT
d_gene: TRBD1; j_gene: TRBJ1-1; abundance: .; len: 18; v_gene: TRBV6-2/TRBV6-3; CDR3aa: CASSYPEQGAFWNTEAFF; CDR3nt: TGTGCCAGCAGTTACCCCGAACAGGGGGCCTTCTGGAACACTGAAGCTTTCTTT
d_gene: TRBD2; j_gene: TRBJ2-1; abundance: .; len: 15; v_gene: TRBV5-1; CDR3aa: CASSPTSGPYNEQFF; CDR3nt: TGCGCCAGCAGCCCAACTAGCGGCCCCTACAATGAGCAGTTCTTC
d_gene: TRBD2; j_gene: TRBJ2-1; abundance: .; len: 16; v_gene: TRBV2; CDR3aa: CASSPSLAGGRNEQFF; CDR3nt: TGTGCCAGCAGTCCTTCTCTAGCGGGGGGGCGGAATGAGCAGTTCTTC
d_gene: TRBD1; j_gene: TRBJ1-6; abundance: .; len: 15; v_gene: TRBV18; CDR3aa: CASSKGAPGESPLHF; CDR3nt: TGTGCCAGCTCAAAGGGGGCGCCGGGAGAGTCACCCCTCCACTTT
d_gene: .; j_gene: TRBJ2-3; abundance: .; len: 14; v_gene: TRBV9; CDR3aa: CAIQGGYKTDTQYF; CDR3nt: TGTGCCATTCAAGGCGGGTATAAGACAGATACGCAGTATTTT